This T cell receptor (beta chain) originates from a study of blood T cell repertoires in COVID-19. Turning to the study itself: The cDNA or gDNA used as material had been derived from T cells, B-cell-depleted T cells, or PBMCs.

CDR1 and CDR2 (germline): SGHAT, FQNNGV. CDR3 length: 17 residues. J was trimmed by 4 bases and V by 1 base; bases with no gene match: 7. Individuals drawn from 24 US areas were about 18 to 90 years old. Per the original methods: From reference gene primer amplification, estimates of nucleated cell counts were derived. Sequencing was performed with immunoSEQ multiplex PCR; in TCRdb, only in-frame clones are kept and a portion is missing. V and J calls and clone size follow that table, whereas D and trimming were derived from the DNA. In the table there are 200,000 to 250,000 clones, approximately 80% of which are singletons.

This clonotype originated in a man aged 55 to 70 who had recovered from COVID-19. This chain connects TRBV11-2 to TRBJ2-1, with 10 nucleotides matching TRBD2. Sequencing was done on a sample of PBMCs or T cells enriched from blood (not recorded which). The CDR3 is CASSLGLLAGPYNEQFF. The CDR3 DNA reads TGTGCCAGCAGCTTAGGACTACTAGCGGGGCCTTACAATGAGCAGTTCTTC.